A selection of T cell receptor beta chains follows, all from one sample in a study of T cell responses to AZD1222 COVID-19 vaccine. Data came from immunoSEQ multiplex PCR; TCRdb stores just in-frame clones and leaves some out. The sample holds roughly 100,000 clones, about 92% seen once. The specimen comprised peripheral blood, sampled on day 0 of AZD1222 vaccination. The receptors come from an adult in good health. CDR3s include the opening cysteine and the closing phenylalanine or tryptophan. A D gene is named only where the DNA matches it firmly. Size values are once, few and many counts, or a class for expanded clones, and some rows have none.

j_gene,v_gene,abundance,d_gene,CDR3aa,CDR3nt
TRBJ1-5,TRBV30,.,.,CAWIRGRGNQPQHF,TGTGCCTGGATTCGAGGGAGGGGCAATCAGCCCCAGCATTTT
TRBJ2-2,TRBV6-6,.,.,CASSYPLGVDGELFF,TGTGCCAGCAGTTACCCCCTGGGCGTAGACGGGGAGCTGTTTTTT
TRBJ2-3,TRBV28,.,.,CASSPSRGLDTQYF,TGTGCCAGCAGTCCAAGTAGAGGGTTAGATACGCAGTATTTT
TRBJ1-2,TRBV6-5,.,.,CASSHNNGYTF,TGTGCCAGCAGTCATAACAATGGCTACACCTTC
TRBJ2-1,TRBV7-2,.,TRBD2,CASSSVTGLSVDEQFF,TGTGCCAGCAGCTCGGTCACGGGACTAAGTGTGGATGAGCAGTTCTTC
TRBJ1-2,TRBV7-8,.,.,CASRPTTAPNGYTF,TGTGCCAGCAGACCCACAACAGCGCCGAATGGCTACACCTTC
TRBJ1-1,TRBV12-3/TRBV12-4,.,.,CASSEGGAEAFF,TGTGCCAGCAGTGAAGGGGGGGCTGAAGCTTTCTTT
TRBJ1-6,TRBV15,.,.,CATSMTRGNNNSPLHF,TGTGCCACCAGCATGACCCGGGGTAATAATAATTCACCCCTCCACTTT
TRBJ1-5,TRBV2,.,.,CASSPGYSNQPQHF,TGTGCCAGCAGTCCAGGGTATAGCAATCAGCCCCAGCATTTT
TRBJ2-3,TRBV15,.,TRBD2,CATSGAGRGVSTDTQYF,TGTGCCACCAGCGGAGCGGGGCGGGGGGTTAGCACAGATACGCAGTATTTT
TRBJ1-3,TRBV5-4,.,.,CASSRGGSENTIYF,TGTGCCAGCAGCCGGGGCGGGAGCGAAAACACCATATATTTT
TRBJ2-5,TRBV5-6,.,.,CASSSLETQYF,TGTGCCAGCAGTTCGTTGGAGACCCAGTACTTC
TRBJ2-7,TRBV7-8,.,.,CASSLDRDEQYF,TGTGCCAGCAGCTTAGACAGGGACGAGCAGTACTTC
TRBJ1-5,TRBV3-1/TRBV3-2,.,.,CASSSAQHGQPQHF,TGTGCCAGCAGCTCAGCGCAGCACGGTCAGCCCCAGCATTTT
TRBJ1-2,TRBV29-1,.,TRBD1,CSVEGDRENYGYTF,TGCAGCGTTGAAGGGGACAGGGAGAACTATGGCTACACCTTC
TRBJ2-3,TRBV5-1,.,.,CASSQKWGPDTQYF,TGCGCCAGCAGCCAAAAATGGGGGCCAGATACGCAGTATTTT
TRBJ1-5,TRBV7-8,.,TRBD1,CASSPRDRAQPQHF,TGTGCCAGCAGCCCCCGGGACAGGGCTCAGCCCCAGCATTTT
TRBJ2-7,TRBV7-2,.,TRBD2,CASSLAASGGRAEQYF,TGTGCCAGCAGCTTAGCGGCTAGCGGGGGGAGGGCCGAGCAGTACTTC
TRBJ2-7,TRBV10-3,.,.,CATGQLLAYEQYF,TGTGCCACCGGACAGCTACTGGCCTACGAGCAGTACTTC
TRBJ2-3,TRBV7-9,.,.,CASSPPTPRDTQYF,TGTGCCAGCAGCCCGCCCACACCAAGAGATACGCAGTATTTT
TRBJ1-1,TRBV4-1,.,.,CASSQDVSLNTEAFF,TGCGCCAGCAGCCAAGATGTTTCGCTGAACACTGAAGCTTTCTTT
TRBJ2-3,TRBV6-5,.,.,CASSYSSSNTDTQYF,TGTGCCAGCAGTTACTCGAGCAGTAACACAGATACGCAGTATTTT
TRBJ2-3,TRBV7-9,.,TRBD2,CASSLVASGAKDTQYF,TGTGCCAGCAGCTTAGTCGCTAGCGGGGCCAAGGATACGCAGTATTTT
TRBJ2-4,TRBV11-2,.,.,CASSSGGRQGQNIQYF,TGTGCCAGCAGTTCAGGGGGGCGACAGGGCCAAAACATTCAGTACTTC
TRBJ2-2,TRBV2,.,TRBD2,CASSESGGGATGELFF,TGTGCCAGCAGTGAGTCTGGCGGGGGGGCCACCGGGGAGCTGTTTTTT
TRBJ2-1,TRBV7-7,.,.,CASSSTLGSNEQFF,TGTGCCAGCAGCTCAACCCTCGGAAGCAATGAGCAGTTCTTC
TRBJ2-1,TRBV6-5,.,.,CASSYSITYNEQFF,TGTGCCAGCAGTTACTCGATAACTTACAATGAGCAGTTCTTC
TRBJ1-1,TRBV5-1,.,TRBD1,CASRQGQGAGTEAFF,TGCGCCAGTCGACAGGGACAGGGAGCAGGAACTGAAGCTTTCTTT
TRBJ1-4,TRBV18,.,.,CASSLQNDGRSEKLFF,TGTGCCAGCTCACTACAGAATGATGGGCGAAGTGAAAAACTGTTTTTT
TRBJ1-2,TRBV2,.,.,CASSERETGYYGYTF,TGTGCCAGCAGTGAACGGGAGACAGGTTACTATGGCTACACCTTC
TRBJ1-2,TRBV29-1,.,.,CSALDSKGGYTF,TGCAGCGCCCTCGATTCCAAGGGAGGCTACACCTTC
TRBJ2-7,TRBV9,.,.,CASSVLGEGAYEQYF,TGTGCCAGCAGCGTATTAGGGGAAGGCGCCTACGAGCAGTACTTC
TRBJ1-5,TRBV18,few,.,CASSPGGLVTYQPQHF,TGTGCCAGCTCACCGGGAGGGCTGGTCACTTATCAGCCCCAGCATTTT
TRBJ1-2,TRBV15,.,.,CATSTMLANYGYTF,TGTGCCACCAGCACCATGTTGGCTAACTATGGCTACACCTTC
TRBJ1-2,TRBV5-1,.,.,CASSKDSYGYTF,TGCGCCAGCAGCAAGGACAGCTATGGCTACACCTTC
TRBJ1-5,TRBV12-2,once,.,CAIRCMVNQPQHF,TGTGCAATACGATGTATGGTAAATCAGCCCCAGCATTTT
TRBJ1-1,TRBV2,.,.,CASRTEMNTEAFF,TGTGCCAGCAGAACAGAGATGAACACTGAAGCTTTCTTT
TRBJ2-7,TRBV18,.,.,CASSPDMYEQYF,TGTGCCAGCTCACCTGACATGTACGAGCAGTACTTC
TRBJ2-7,TRBV2,.,.,CASSAGRDEQYF,TGTGCCAGCAGTGCGGGGCGGGACGAGCAGTACTTC
TRBJ2-5,TRBV7-9,.,TRBD1,CASSLVGQGSAGETQYF,TGTGCCAGCAGCTTAGTGGGACAGGGTTCAGCTGGAGAGACCCAGTACTTC
TRBJ2-5,TRBV6-5,few,TRBD2,CASSYPASGGETQYF,TGTGCCAGCAGTTACCCCGCTAGCGGGGGGGAGACCCAGTACTTC
TRBJ2-1,TRBV7-3,few,.,CASSLMEGRQRFF,TGTGCCAGCAGCTTAATGGAGGGGCGGCAGCGGTTCTTC
TRBJ2-7,TRBV7-2,.,TRBD1,CASSLWTGGVYEQYF,TGTGCCAGCAGCCTCTGGACAGGGGGTGTCTACGAGCAGTACTTC
TRBJ2-1,TRBV6-1,.,.,CASSEKGGGSYNEQFF,TGTGCCAGCAGTGAAAAAGGTGGGGGTTCCTACAATGAGCAGTTCTTC
TRBJ2-4,TRBV6-5,.,.,CASSSGGGENIQYF,TGTGCCAGCAGTTCGGGAGGGGGCGAAAACATTCAGTACTTC
TRBJ2-5,TRBV5-6,.,TRBD2,CASSIAGGQETQYF,TGTGCCAGCAGCATAGCGGGGGGCCAAGAGACCCAGTACTTC
TRBJ2-2,TRBV7-3,.,.,CASSSDSYTGELFF,TGTGCCAGCAGCTCCGACAGCTATACCGGGGAGCTGTTTTTT
TRBJ2-1,TRBV5-6,.,TRBD1,CASTSRGLSSYNEQFF,TGTGCCAGCACCTCGAGGGGGCTGAGCTCCTACAATGAGCAGTTCTTC
TRBJ1-4,TRBV7-9,.,.,CASSPRSRTGDKLFF,TGTGCCAGCAGTCCCCGAAGCCGGACGGGGGATAAACTGTTTTTT